The 30 T cell receptor beta chains in this list originate from one sample, sequenced in a study of response to subunit inactivated influenza vaccine. TCRdb processed the RT-PCR reads anew with MiXCR; each CDR3 protein has one entry. The sample consists of a few hundred thousand distinct CDR3 sequences, less than 25% of them appearing once. The sample was PBMCs from blood, taken 21 months after vaccination. Every receptor here comes from a man aged 45-69 years who received an inactivated influenza vaccine.

The chain uses TRBV12-3 or TRBV12-4 and TRBJ1-2; D may be TRBD1 (5 bases). The ends were cut back, 1 base at V and 5 bases at J, with 11 bases in the middle. The CDR3 extends over 14 amino acids. CDR3 coding DNA: TGTGCCAGCAGTTTAGGGGCAGGGACGTATGGCTACACCTTC. Protein: CASSLGAGTYGYTF.

The table lists this clonotype with a few counts. V usage is TRBV5-1 and J usage is TRBJ1-2; 8 nucleotides agree with TRBD1. With V trimmed by 2 bases and J by 0 bases, 9 bases remained unmatched. Germline CDR1 is SGHRS and CDR2 is YFSETQ. This CDR3 comprises 17 residues. The CDR3: CASSLKSTGATNYGYTF. In nucleotides, the CDR3 is TGCGCCAGCAGCTTAAAATCGACAGGGGCGACTAACTATGGCTACACCTTC.

This clonotype came up many times. Here the CDR3 reads CSASADSYYNSPLHF. CDR3 nucleotides: TGCAGTGCTAGCGCGGACAGTTACTATAATTCACCCCTCCACTTT. This chain connects TRBV20-1 to TRBJ1-6, with D perhaps TRBD1 (6 bases). V was shortened by 3 bases and J by 3 bases, with 12 bases between the two germline ends. The CDR3 is 15 residues long. The germline V gene encodes CDR1 DFQATT and CDR2 SNEGSKA (reference sequence).

In this sample, this clonotype turned up a few times. The V call is TRBV7-3, the J call TRBJ2-7, with a possible D match to TRBD2 (6 bases). V was trimmed by 4 bases and J by 5 bases, leaving 12 bases between them. Looked up from germline, CDR1 is SGHTA and CDR2 is FQGTGA. The CDR3 runs to 13 residues. DNA for the CDR3: TGTGCCAGCAGCTCCTATAGCGGCCACGAGCAGTACTTC. It codes for CASSSYSGHEQYF.

The chain uses TRBV19 and TRBJ2-7; D not certain. Trimming shortened V by 2 bases and J by 1 base, and 9 bases separated the two germline ends. CDR3 length equals 14 residues. The V gene's germline CDR1 is LNHDA and CDR2 SQIVND (reference sequence). CDR3 sequence reads: CASSISSTSYEQYF. The CDR3 bases are TGTGCCAGTAGTATATCGTCCACGTCCTACGAGCAGTACTTC.

About this clonotype: The junction differs from germline at one of its ends, possibly a read error. The rearrangement uses TRBV7-2 and TRBJ2-1; D possibly corresponds to TRBD2 (6 bases). The germline V gene has CDR1 SGHTA and CDR2 FQGNSA. The CDR3 loop spans 15 amino acids. Here the CDR3 reads CASSLVGSSYNEQLF. In DNA form, the CDR3 reads TGTGCCAGCAGCTTAGTCGGGAGCTCCTACAATGAGCAGTTATTC.

This clonotype is judged medium-sized (0.01 to 0.1%). The chain links TRBV12-3 or TRBV12-4 to TRBJ1-2, with D possibly matching TRBD1 (5 bases). The CDR3 contains 14 residues. The V gene lost 8 bases and the J gene lost 4 bases, with 17 bases spanning the gap. The DNA for the CDR3 is TGTGCCAGCGGGAAGGGACTTCCGATCTATGGCTACACCTTC. Translated: CASGKGLPIYGYTF.

This clonotype turned up a few times. J is TRBJ2-7 and V is TRBV12-3 or TRBV12-4; TRBD1 or TRBD2 may be the D gene (5 bases each). V lost 5 bases, J lost 3 bases, and 20 bases lay in between. The CDR3 is 16 amino acids. CDR3 coding DNA: TGTGCCAGCAGTCGGGCCGGGACGGCGAGAATCTACGAGCAGTACTTC. Translation: CASSRAGTARIYEQYF.

This clonotype appeared many times. This chain links TRBV4-3 with TRBJ1-2; D is possibly TRBD1 (6 bases). The V end lost 0 bases, the J end lost 2 bases, and 10 bases lay between the germline ends. CDR1 and CDR2 from the germline V gene are LGHNA and YSLEER. This CDR3 is built from 15 residues. The chain's CDR3 is CASSQEQGGNYGYTF. The CDR3, as DNA: TGCGCCAGCAGCCAAGAACAGGGAGGGAACTATGGCTACACCTTC.

In this sample, this clonotype turned up a few times. This chain uses TRBV20-1 with TRBJ2-1, with D possibly TRBD2 on 5 matching bases. CDR1 and CDR2 (germline): DFQATT, SNEGSKA (reference sequence). The CDR3 runs to 15 residues. The V gene lost 4 bases and the J gene lost 1 base, with 14 bases spanning the gap. CDR3 region: CSATKGLASYNEQFF. The CDR3 DNA is TGCAGTGCTACGAAAGGCCTAGCTTCCTACAATGAGCAGTTCTTC.

The chain has TRBV29-1 and TRBJ1-2; tentative D call: TRBD1 (5 bases). V gave up 5 bases and J gave up 8 bases, with 9 bases separating them. This CDR3 comprises 10 residues. Germline CDR1 and CDR2: SQVTM and ANQGSEA. Here the CDR3 reads CSVFGDGYTF. CDR3 in DNA: TGCAGCGTTTTCGGGGACGGCTACACCTTC.

This clonotype was seen a few times. J is TRBJ2-3 and V is TRBV18, with 7 bases aligning to TRBD2. This CDR3 contains 16 residues. In germline, CDR1 is KGHSH, CDR2 LQKENI. Unmatched junction bases numbered 8, after V lost 0 bases and J lost 5 bases. The CDR3 nucleotides read TGTGCCAGCTCACCACCGGCAGCGGGGACTGGAGATACGCAGTATTTT. Translating it yields CASSPPAAGTGDTQYF. Full variable domain (outside the CDR3, taken from reference TRBV18 and TRBJ2-3): NAGVMQNPRHLVRRRGQEARLRCSPMKGHSHVYWYRQLPEEGLKFMVYLQKENIIDESGMPKERFSAEFPKEGPSILRIQQVVRGDSAAYFCASSPPAAGTGDTQYFGPGTRLTVL.

This clonotype was seen only a few times. The chain employs TRBV6-1 and TRBJ1-2; D unresolved. Looked up from germline, CDR1 is MNHNS and CDR2 is SASEGT. The CDR3 is made up of 14 amino acids. V was pared by 0 bases and J by 2 bases, with 7 bases between. CDR3 sequence reads: CASSEAHGNYGYTF. DNA of the CDR3: TGTGCCAGCAGTGAAGCACACGGGAACTATGGCTACACCTTC.

This rearrangement joins TRBV12-3 or TRBV12-4 to TRBJ1-1, with a tentative D call TRBD1 (6 bases). The CDR3 has 14 amino acids. Trimming took off 5 bases at V and 5 bases at J, with 15 bases between the two ends. The DNA for the CDR3 is TGTGCCAGCAGTGCCAGGGGTGTAAAGACTGAAGCTTTCTTT. Translated, it gives CASSARGVKTEAFF.

The rearrangement joins TRBV20-1 to TRBJ2-3; D is uncertain. The ends were cut back, 0 bases at V and 4 bases at J, with 14 bases in the middle. The CDR3 is 15 residues long. Germline V gene data show CDR1 as DFQATT and CDR2 as SNEGSKA (reference sequence). CDR3 in amino acids: CSARDLPGPPDTQYF. The CDR3 DNA follows: TGCAGTGCTAGAGATCTCCCTGGCCCCCCAGATACGCAGTATTTT.

The chain couples TRBV5-5 to TRBJ1-5, with 8 bases fitting TRBD1. The CDR3 covers 14 residues. CDR1 is SGHKS, CDR2 YYEKEE, per germline (reference sequence). The junction had 7 bases not matched to a gene; V was cut back by 4 bases and J by 7 bases. The CDR3 sequence is CASSARGQGQPQHF. The CDR3 coding sequence is TGTGCCAGCAGCGCCCGTGGACAGGGCCAGCCCCAGCATTTT.

In this sample, this clonotype turned up a few times. The chain is built from TRBV4-2 and TRBJ2-7, with D perhaps TRBD1 (6 bases). Trimming cost V 2 bases and J 5 bases, with 16 bases left between them. The CDR3 consists of 15 residues. Germline values: CDR1 LGHNA, CDR2 YNFKEQ. DNA for the CDR3: TGTGCCAGCAGCCAAACATTGAACAGGGACCACGAGCAGTACTTC. This sequence encodes CASSQTLNRDHEQYF.

The J gene is TRBJ2-3, the V gene TRBV5-5, with D perhaps matching TRBD2 (6 bases). The CDR3 covers 12 residues. Germline loops: CDR1 SGHKS, CDR2 YYEKEE (reference sequence). The V gene lost 4 bases and the J gene lost 12 bases, with 15 bases spanning the gap. DNA of the CDR3: TGTGCCAGCAGCATGGACTATTCGGGACAGTATTTT. Amino acid sequence: CASSMDYSGQYF.

This clonotype was detected only a few times. The V call is TRBV10-3, the J call TRBJ2-7; 10 nucleotides match TRBD1. V shed 0 bases and J 4 bases; nucleotides not matched to a gene: 6. CDR1 and CDR2 (germline): ENHRY, SYGVKD. The CDR3 totals 16 residues. CDR3 nucleotides: TGTGCCATCAGTGAGTCGGGGACAGGGGTTTGGTACGAGCAGTACTTC. It codes for CAISESGTGVWYEQYF.

This clonotype was seen a few times. V is TRBV20-1 and J is TRBJ2-3; the D gene is possibly TRBD2 (6 bases). The CDR3 extends over 14 amino acids. Germline-derived CDR1 and CDR2 are DFQATT and SNEGSKA (reference sequence). Deletions cut 3 bases from V and 2 bases from J, with 12 bases between. In DNA, the CDR3 is TGCAGTGCTAGTTTGGCGGGGATCACAGATACGCAGTATTTT. This encodes CSASLAGITDTQYF.

This chain joins TRBV18 and TRBJ2-1, with D hard to call. Germline V gives CDR1 KGHSH, CDR2 LQKENI. This CDR3 spans 13 amino acids. Trimming removed 1 base at V and 7 bases at J, with 8 bases between. The CDR3 DNA reads TGTGCCAGCTCACCACGTCTGGATAATGAGCAGTTCTTC. Protein: CASSPRLDNEQFF. Full variable domain (missing parts from reference TRBV18 and TRBJ2-1): NAGVMQNPRHLVRRRGQEARLRCSPMKGHSHVYWYRQLPEEGLKFMVYLQKENIIDESGMPKERFSAEFPKEGPSILRIQQVVRGDSAAYFCASSPRLDNEQFFGPGTRLTVL.

This clonotype was counted between two and nine times. The gene calls are TRBV3-1 and TRBJ2-7, with D unresolved. Trimming took off 2 bases at V and 3 bases at J, with 11 bases between the two ends. The V gene's germline CDR1 is LGHDT and CDR2 YNNKEL (reference sequence). This CDR3 contains 14 residues. The CDR3 region has the DNA TGTGCCAGCAGCCAATTAGTACAGAACTACGAGCAGTACTTC. It translates to CASSQLVQNYEQYF.

In its sample, this clonotype was seen a few times. The chain links TRBV18 to TRBJ2-1; 9 positions agree with TRBD2. Germline V gene sequence: CDR1 KGHSH, CDR2 LQKENI. The CDR3 is 16 residues long. V lost 3 bases to trimming and J lost 5 bases; unmatched junction nucleotides: 8. For the CDR3, the DNA is TGTGCCAGCTCACCTGTAGCGGGAGTGGGGAACAATGAGCAGTTCTTC. Its translation: CASSPVAGVGNNEQFF.

This clonotype was counted a few times. This chain joins TRBV6-1 and TRBJ2-5, with a possible D match to TRBD1 (5 bases). Germline V gene sequence: CDR1 MNHNS, CDR2 SASEGT. This CDR3 region has 14 residues. V lost 6 bases and J lost 2, with 13 bases in between. CDR3: CASRLGRTQETQYF. As DNA, the CDR3 is TGTGCCAGCAGGTTGGGTCGGACACAAGAGACCCAGTACTTC.

The chain links TRBV4-1 to TRBJ1-2; TRBD1 aligns across 11 bases. With V trimmed by 5 bases and J by 4 bases, 6 bases remained unmatched. In germline, CDR1 is MGHRA, CDR2 YSYEKL. CDR3 length: 15 amino acids. The CDR3 sequence: CASSKGQGAIYGYTF. The DNA of the CDR3 is TGCGCCAGCAGCAAAGGACAGGGGGCTATCTATGGCTACACCTTC.

The V gene is TRBV30, the J gene TRBJ2-6, with D uncertain. V was cut by 0 bases and J by 4 bases, with 4 bases left in between. Germline values: CDR1 GTSNPN, CDR2 SVGIG (reference sequence). This CDR3 region has 13 residues. The CDR3 reads CAWSVGGANVLTF. CDR3 coding DNA: TGTGCCTGGAGTGTGGGCGGGGCCAACGTCCTGACTTTC.

This clonotype was observed many times. The V and J genes are TRBV5-1 and TRBJ1-5; tentatively, D is TRBD1 (5 bases). CDR1 SGHRS and CDR2 YFSETQ come from the germline V gene. The germline V and J ends were trimmed by 0 bases and 1 base, with 8 bases remaining between them. This CDR3 spans 15 amino acids. The CDR3 DNA sequence: TGCGCCAGCAGCTTGGCCGGACAAAGCAATCAGCCCCAGCATTTT. Its protein is CASSLAGQSNQPQHF.

The chain combines TRBV7-8 with TRBJ2-7; 7 bases fit TRBD2. Trimming cost V 3 bases and J 0 bases; bases outside gene matches: 2. This CDR3 spans 14 amino acids. Germline V lookup: CDR1 SGHVS, CDR2 FQNEAQ. This chain's CDR3 is CASSFTSDSYEQYF. For the CDR3, the DNA is TGTGCCAGCAGCTTTACTAGCGACTCCTACGAGCAGTACTTC.

This clonotype was recorded many times. The rearrangement uses TRBV19 and TRBJ1-5, with TRBD1 matching over 10 bases. Per the germline V gene, CDR1 is LNHDA and CDR2 is SQIVND (reference sequence). V lost 3 bases to trimming and J lost 5 bases; unmatched junction nucleotides: 10. The CDR3 is made up of 17 amino acids. The chain's CDR3 is CASSIIGQGGPHQPQHF. DNA of the CDR3: TGTGCCAGTAGTATCATCGGACAGGGGGGCCCCCATCAGCCCCAGCATTTT.

This clonotype was detected a few times. The rearrangement uses TRBV7-2 and TRBJ1-5, with D unresolved. Trimming shortened V by 2 bases and J by 6 bases, and 8 bases separated the two germline ends. The CDR3 totals 13 residues. CDR1 and CDR2 (germline): SGHTA, FQGNSA. CDR3 DNA: TGTGCCAGCAGCTTACTGGATTCTCAGCCCCAGCATTTT. Protein: CASSLLDSQPQHF.